This TCR beta chain was sequenced during a study of cytomegalovirus exposure and HLA in healthy donors. Study-wide results and limits: Altogether, 160 or so TCR beta chains were recorded as cytomegalovirus-associated. An Asian-associated ancestry cluster reportedly showed fewer N-insertions than the approximately 690-donor mean in a later analysis.

This CDR3 comprises 13 residues. V was clipped by 2 bases and J by 6 bases, with 8 bases between them. Germline assignment: CDR1 SGHTA and CDR2 FQGTGA. As regards this clone: Antigen unknown.

13 Jbeta primers and 60 Vbeta primers were used for the PCR. Produced via immunoSEQ multiplex PCR; TCRdb's table is partial and in-frame only. The table records 150,000 or so clones, about 80% of them present only once. The sequence was collected from a man aged 40-55 years in good health and CMV-seropositive. The sequenced material came from PBMCs. This sequence joins TRBV7-3 and TRBJ2-1; D gene uncertain. The CDR3 coding sequence is TGTGCCAGCAGCTTACAGCGCAGCAATGAGCAGTTCTTC. This sequence encodes CASSLQRSNEQFF.